This T cell receptor beta chain was found in a study of T cell responses to AZD1222 COVID-19 vaccine. Study-wide results and caveats: When two AZD1222 doses had been given, Spike-specific TCR breadth and depth rose.

Profiled with immunoSEQ multiplex PCR; TCRdb holds only in-frame clones, not every one. The data hold around 76,000 clones, with 80% to 90% observed a single time. Concerning this clone: No antigen is known for it.

This sample comprised peripheral blood, obtained on day 0 of AZD1222 vaccination. The receptor comes from an adult in good health.

For the CDR3, the DNA is TGTGCCAGCAGCTTAGACAGAGGGTCACCCCTCCACTTT. Its translation is CASSLDRGSPLHF. V and J are TRBV7-6 and TRBJ1-6; no firm D call. The CDR3 is 13 residues long. CDR1 is SGHVS and CDR2 is FNYEAQ in the germline V gene. V shed 1 base and J shed 10 bases, with 8 bases lying between them.